These 29 T cell receptor beta chains came from one sample sequenced in a study of OX40 agonist ivuxolimab in advanced cancers. This table comes from immunoSEQ multiplex PCR, and its TCRdb copy is limited to in-frame clones, with some not included. The data contain about 68,000 clones, 88% of them seen just once; the ten biggest clones take up more than 0.75%. The source material was CD4+ or CD8+ T cells sorted from blood, sampled in a trial of the OX40 agonist ivuxolimab. These TCRs come from an adult with an advanced solid tumor such as melanoma, head and neck, liver or kidney cancer.

The V call is TRBV20-1, the J call TRBJ2-7, with D perhaps TRBD1 (6 bases). The CDR3 loop spans 11 amino acids. The germline gives CDR1 DFQATT, CDR2 SNEGSKA (reference sequence). V was shortened by 6 bases and J by 5 bases, with 11 bases between the two germline ends. CDR3 residues: CSAPQGNEQYF. The CDR3 DNA is TGCAGTGCGCCACAGGGAAACGAGCAGTACTTC.

The chain couples TRBV5-1 to TRBJ2-5; possible D gene TRBD2, 5 bases. This CDR3 region has 12 residues. V lost 5 bases and J 2 bases, leaving 7 bases between the germline ends. CDR1 and CDR2 from the germline V gene are SGHRS and YFSETQ. The CDR3 DNA is TGCGCCAGCAGGCGGGTACAAGAGACCCAGTACTTC. It yields the protein CASRRVQETQYF.

The chain combines TRBV9 with TRBJ2-3; 9 nucleotides line up with TRBD2. Losses at the gene ends were 4 bases for V and 4 bases for J; bases not matched to a gene: 7. CDR3 length: 15 amino acids. Germline CDR1 is SGDLS and CDR2 is YYNGEE. DNA for the CDR3: TGTGCCAGCAGCCTCTCCGGCGGGGGGGCAGATACGCAGTATTTT. It translates to CASSLSGGGADTQYF.

The chain joins TRBV7-6 to TRBJ2-5; the match to TRBD2 covers 8 bases. J gave up 5 bases and V 5 bases, and 13 bases lay outside the gene matches. The CDR3 is 16 residues long. Germline CDR1 and CDR2: SGHVS and FNYEAQ. The DNA of the CDR3 is TGTGCCAGCAGCCTAGGGACGGGAGGGCGGTCGGAGACCCAGTACTTC. It is translated as CASSLGTGGRSETQYF. Full variable domain (missing parts from reference TRBV7-6 and TRBJ2-5): GAGVSQSPRYKVTKRGQDVALRCDPISGHVSLYWYRQALGQGPEFLTYFNYEAQQDKSGLPNDRFSAERPEGSISTLTIQRTEQRDSAMYRCASSLGTGGRSETQYFGPGTRLLVL.

This chain joins TRBV18 and TRBJ2-7; 10 nucleotides align to TRBD1. CDR3 length equals 18 residues. Germline CDR1 reads KGHSH; CDR2 reads LQKENI. The junction had 15 bases not matched to a gene; V was cut back by 1 base and J by 6 bases. This CDR3 is CASSPLPLLGQGGSEQYF. In nucleotides, the CDR3 is TGTGCCAGCTCACCACTTCCCCTCTTAGGACAGGGGGGCAGCGAGCAGTACTTC.

This clone occurred once. This chain uses TRBV28 with TRBJ2-2; D is uncertain. Looked up from germline, CDR1 is MDHEN and CDR2 is SYDVKM. V lost 6 bases and J 0 bases, leaving 11 bases between the germline ends. The CDR3 totals 15 residues. This CDR3 is CASSRRTPNTGELFF. Here the CDR3 DNA reads TGTGCCAGCAGCCGCCGAACACCGAACACCGGGGAGCTGTTTTTT.

Worth noting for this clone: At one boundary the junction diverges from the germline segment, which might be a read error. This chain links TRBV7-7 with TRBJ1-4; D not resolved. Germline assignment: CDR1 SSHAT and CDR2 FNYEAQ (reference sequence). CDR3 length: 14 residues. CDR3 DNA: TGTGCTAGCAGTACATCGTCCGCTGATGAAAAACTGTTTTTT. As protein: CASSTSSADEKLFF.

The V gene is TRBV7-8, the J gene TRBJ1-1; TRBD1 agrees at 7 bases. The V gene end was trimmed by 1 base and the J gene end by 5 bases; junction bases not matched to a gene: 7. In germline, CDR1 is SGHVS, CDR2 FQNEAQ. The CDR3 has 15 amino acids. CDR3 DNA sequence: TGTGCCAGCAGCTTAGTCTCCGCAGGGGGGACTGAAGCTTTCTTT. Translating it yields CASSLVSAGGTEAFF.

The J gene is TRBJ2-1, the V gene TRBV6-4; the D gene could be TRBD1 or TRBD2 (5 bases each). The V end was cut by 4 bases, the J end by 7 bases, with 11 bases between. The CDR3 contains 13 residues. Germline lookup yields CDR1 MRHNA and CDR2 SNTAGT. The chain's CDR3 is CASSGGPQNEQFF. The CDR3 DNA follows: TGTGCCAGCAGTGGGGGACCGCAGAATGAGCAGTTCTTC.

The count of this clone is one. The rearrangement joins TRBV27 to TRBJ2-7, with 7 bases aligning to TRBD1. V lost 1 base and J lost 2; bases outside the gene matches: 17. CDR1 is MNHEY and CDR2 is SMNVEV in the germline V gene (reference sequence). The CDR3 has 19 amino acids. CDR3 coding DNA: TGTGCCAGCAGTTTATTGGGACATGCGAGACAGGGCATAGCCTACGAGCAGTACTTC. Protein product: CASSLLGHARQGIAYEQYF.

The rearrangement links TRBV28 to TRBJ2-2; 10 bases fit TRBD1. Germline assignment: CDR1 MDHEN and CDR2 SYDVKM. The trim removed 3 bases at V and 2 bases at J, leaving 3 bases unmatched. The CDR3 runs 16 residues. The CDR3 coding sequence is TGTGCCAGCAGTTTTTGGACAGGGGGTAACACCGGGGAGCTGTTTTTT. It yields the protein CASSFWTGGNTGELFF.

The CDR3 sequence is CASSLRGSYNEQFF. The CDR3 coding sequence is TGTGCCAGCAGCTTAAGGGGCTCCTACAATGAGCAGTTCTTC. The chain links TRBV7-2 to TRBJ2-1, with D possibly TRBD1 on 5 matching bases. Germline assignment: CDR1 SGHTA and CDR2 FQGNSA. The CDR3 runs to 14 residues. With 2 bases removed from V and 0 bases from J, the gap between germline ends came to 5 bases.

This clone was counted a few times. The chain has TRBV28 and TRBJ1-2; unclear D gene. V was shortened by 5 bases and J by 3 bases, with 1 base between the two germline ends. This CDR3 has 10 amino acids. Germline V gene sequence: CDR1 MDHEN, CDR2 SYDVKM. This CDR3 is CASSHYGYTF. The DNA of the CDR3 is TGTGCCAGCAGTCACTATGGCTACACCTTC.

V gene TRBV6-6 combines with J gene TRBJ2-3; D uncertain. Trimming removed 7 bases at V and 1 base at J, with 15 bases between. The CDR3 length is 15 residues. Germline CDR1 and CDR2: MNHNY and SVGAGI (reference sequence). The CDR3 region is CASTPGRSRTDTQYF. The CDR3 coding sequence is TGTGCCAGCACCCCTGGCCGAAGCCGCACAGATACGCAGTATTTT.

V gene TRBV2 combines with J gene TRBJ2-5; TRBD1 might be the D (6 bases). The CDR3 has 15 residues. V lost 4 bases and J 2 bases, leaving 14 bases between the germline ends. Germline CDR1 SNHLY, CDR2 FYNNEI. DNA for the CDR3: TGTGCCAGCAGTGCGAACAGGGTCTTTCAAGAGACCCAGTACTTC. Its protein product is CASSANRVFQETQYF.

The chain is built from TRBV6-5 and TRBJ2-3; 11 bases agree with TRBD2. CDR1 is MNHEY, CDR2 SVGAGI, per germline. The V segment lost 7 bases and the J segment 11 bases; nucleotides outside the gene matches: 14. This CDR3 comprises 15 residues. CDR3 sequence reads: CASTQRLAGPHRQYF. CDR3 bases: TGTGCCAGCACCCAGAGACTAGCGGGACCCCACAGGCAGTATTTT.

This chain uses TRBV30 with TRBJ2-1, with 7 bases that match TRBD2. Per the germline V gene, CDR1 is GTSNPN and CDR2 is SVGIG (reference sequence). The CDR3 runs to 13 residues. V gave up 4 bases and J gave up 6 bases; unmatched junction bases: 6. CDR3 sequence reads: CAWIRGRANEQFF. The CDR3 DNA reads TGTGCCTGGATACGCGGGAGAGCCAATGAGCAGTTCTTC. Variable domain in full (rest from reference TRBV30 and TRBJ2-1): SQTIHQWPATLVQPVGSPLSLECTVEGTSNPNLYWYRQAAGRGLQLLFYSVGIGQISSEVPQNLSASRPQDRQFILSSKKLLLSDSGFYLCAWIRGRANEQFFGPGTRLTVL.

The J gene is TRBJ1-2, the V gene TRBV19; the D is unclear. The V gene lost 7 bases and the J gene lost 0 bases, with 15 bases spanning the gap. CDR1 is LNHDA and CDR2 is SQIVND in the germline V gene (reference sequence). The CDR3 runs to 15 residues. The CDR3 DNA reads TGTGCCAGTACTCTCCAGGACTCAGCTAACTATGGCTACACCTTC. It codes for CASTLQDSANYGYTF.

The chain is built from TRBV27 and TRBJ2-3; 7 nucleotides align to TRBD2. The CDR3 is made up of 17 amino acids. CDR1 and CDR2 (germline): MNHEY, SMNVEV (reference sequence). The trim removed 5 bases at V and 11 bases at J, leaving 22 bases unmatched. The DNA for the CDR3 is TGTGCCAGCAGTCCAAAGCCGTCAGCGGGATCCGCGGTAGGGCAGTATTTT. This encodes CASSPKPSAGSAVGQYF.

The chain has TRBV2 and TRBJ2-2; D is perhaps TRBD1 (5 bases). The CDR3 runs 12 residues. Germline V gene data show CDR1 as SNHLY and CDR2 as FYNNEI. V shed 5 bases and J shed 5 bases, with 6 bases lying between them. The CDR3 DNA reads TGTGCCAGCAGTAGACAGACCGGGGAGCTGTTTTTT. Translating it yields CASSRQTGELFF.

The chain joins TRBV14 to TRBJ2-2; TRBD1 matches 9 bases. The CDR3 sequence is 16 residues long. Losses at the gene ends were 3 bases for V and 7 bases for J; bases not matched to a gene: 9. Germline loops: CDR1 SGHDN, CDR2 FVKESK. CDR3 sequence (DNA): TGTGCCAGCAGCCAGGGCCGGACAGGGGCGGACGGGGAGCTGTTTTTT. It translates to CASSQGRTGADGELFF.

CDR3 amino acids: CASRWGGSDGYTF. CDR3 in DNA: TGTGCCAGCAGGTGGGGGGGATCTGATGGCTACACCTTC. The chain recombines TRBV6-1 with TRBJ1-2, with D perhaps TRBD1 (5 bases). The V gene lost 6 bases and the J gene lost 6 bases, with 14 bases spanning the gap. The germline gives CDR1 MNHNS, CDR2 SASEGT. This CDR3 has 13 amino acids.

This rearrangement joins TRBV28 to TRBJ2-7; TRBD1 aligns across 8 bases. Germline loops: CDR1 MDHEN, CDR2 SYDVKM. This CDR3 has 15 amino acids. J lost 0 bases, V lost 6 bases, and 7 bases had no gene match. The CDR3 bases are TGTGCCAGCAGACCGACCGGGACAGGCTCCTACGAGCAGTACTTC. Amino acids: CASRPTGTGSYEQYF.

The chain recombines TRBV6-5 with TRBJ2-7; 9 bases fit TRBD2. The V segment lost 0 bases and the J segment 2 bases; nucleotides outside the gene matches: 5. CDR3 size: 16 residues. Germline CDR1 is MNHEY and CDR2 is SVGAGI. The CDR3 nucleotides are TGTGCCAGCAGTTACTCGCCTAGCGGGACAACCTACGAGCAGTACTTC. This codes for CASSYSPSGTTYEQYF.

The chain carries TRBV29-1 and TRBJ2-7, with no clear D. Germline V lookup: CDR1 SQVTM, CDR2 ANQGSEA. The CDR3 has 10 residues. The ends were cut back, 4 bases at V and 6 bases at J, with 7 bases in the middle. The CDR3 protein is CSVATAEQYF. The CDR3 DNA reads TGCAGCGTTGCTACAGCCGAGCAGTACTTC.

This chain joins TRBV4-2 and TRBJ2-3, with TRBD2 matching over 8 bases. The CDR3 extends over 15 amino acids. V lost 3 bases, J lost 1 base, and 3 bases stayed unmatched. In germline, CDR1 is LGHNA, CDR2 YNFKEQ. CDR3 coding DNA: TGTGCCAGCAGCCAGACTAGCGAGGGCACAGATACGCAGTATTTT. This sequence encodes CASSQTSEGTDTQYF.

The chain combines TRBV6-5 with TRBJ2-5; unclear D gene. The V end was cut by 2 bases, the J end by 5 bases, with 12 bases between. The germline gives CDR1 MNHEY, CDR2 SVGAGI. The CDR3 is made up of 14 amino acids. The CDR3 sequence is CASSYGGSWETQYF. In DNA form, the CDR3 reads TGTGCCAGCAGTTACGGTGGGTCCTGGGAGACCCAGTACTTC.

This chain connects TRBV7-9 to TRBJ2-1; the D gene could be TRBD1 or TRBD2 (5 bases each). Germline V CDR1 and CDR2: SEHNR, FQNEAQ (reference sequence). This CDR3 is built from 14 residues. Trimming shortened V by 5 bases and J by 2 bases, and 10 bases separated the two germline ends. CDR3 DNA sequence: TGTGCCAGCAGCCGGGACCCAACCTACAATGAGCAGTTCTTC. Amino acid sequence: CASSRDPTYNEQFF.

The chain carries TRBV28 and TRBJ2-7, with 8 nucleotides matching TRBD2. This CDR3 comprises 14 residues. V dropped 7 bases and J dropped 3; count of bases not matched to a gene: 8. Germline V gene lookup returns CDR1 MDHEN and CDR2 SYDVKM. For the CDR3, the DNA is TGTGCCAGCACAATCAGCGGGAGACTCTACGAGCAGTACTTC. It translates to CASTISGRLYEQYF.